The 3 T cell receptor beta chains below were found in one sample sequenced in a study of cytomegalovirus exposure and HLA in healthy donors. Some clones are missing from TCRdb's copy, which holds only in-frame ones; the method was immunoSEQ multiplex PCR. The sample gives roughly 250,000 clones, around nine tenths of which show up once; 2.6% is in the top ten. Sequenced input: PBMCs. These receptors came from a man aged 18 to 35 in good health and CMV-seronegative.

The chain couples TRBV11-3 to TRBJ2-2; 8 positions match TRBD2. The junction had 8 bases not matched to a gene; V was cut back by 5 bases and J by 0 bases. Germline V gives CDR1 SGHNT, CDR2 YENEEA. The CDR3 has 17 residues. CDR3 in DNA: TGTGCCAGCAGCCCTCGTCCGGGACTAGCGAACACCGGGGAGCTGTTTTTT. This sequence encodes CASSPRPGLANTGELFF.

This chain joins TRBV28 and TRBJ2-3; D gene ambiguous. With 8 bases removed from V and 4 bases from J, the gap between germline ends came to 10 bases. Germline CDR1 reads MDHEN; CDR2 reads SYDVKM. The CDR3 length is 12 residues. For the CDR3, the DNA is TGTGCCAGCGGAACTGCGGCAGATACGCAGTATTTT. Translated: CASGTAADTQYF. Using reference TRBV28 and TRBJ2-3 for the parts outside the CDR3, the full variable domain is DVKVTQSSRYLVKRTGEKVFLECVQDMDHENMFWYRQDPGLGLRLIYFSYDVKMKEKGDIPEGYSVSREKKERFSLILESASTNQTSMYLCASGTAADTQYFGPGTRLTVL.

This clone was seen only a few times. The chain carries TRBV29-1 and TRBJ1-6; 8 nucleotides match TRBD1. CDR3 length: 13 residues. With 6 bases clipped from V and 8 bases from J, the junction kept 6 bases outside the gene matches. The germline V gene has CDR1 SQVTM and CDR2 ANQGSEA. The CDR3 is CSVAGGRDSPLHF. The CDR3 DNA reads as TGCAGCGTAGCAGGGGGCAGGGATTCACCCCTCCACTTT. The full variable domain, rest sourced from reference TRBV29-1 and TRBJ1-6, is SAVISQKPSRDICQRGTSLTIQCQVDSQVTMMFWYRQQPGQSLTLIATANQGSEATYESGFVIDKFPISRPNLTFSTLTVSNMSPEDSSIYLCSVAGGRDSPLHFGNGTRLTVT.